Sequencing of this TCR beta chain was carried out in a study of CD8 T cells in Susac syndrome (dated by TCRdb to between 2018 and 2020). Broadly, across the study: Whether CD8+ T cell activation and differentiation in Susac syndrome was antigen driven was tested using repertoire sequencing.

The trim is 7 bases for V and 7 bases for J, with a gap of 17 bases between the germline ends. From cysteine to phenylalanine, the CDR3 is 14 amino acids long. Just the 42-base CDR3 DNA is kept, in frame starting at base 1. CDR1 and CDR2 (SQVTM, ANQGSEA) derive from the germline V gene. Peripheral blood CD8+ and CD4+ T cells from healthy donors, Susac syndrome patients and multiple sclerosis patients were profiled using high-throughput TCR beta sequencing. Healthy donors were included as age- and sex-matched controls. CD8+ TEMRA cells were enriched by FACS, while bulk CD8+ and CD4+ T cells were purified by magnetic negative isolation. Blood was drawn into EDTA tubes, processed within 24 hours, and PBMCs were isolated by density gradient centrifugation. PBMCs destined for TCR sequencing were cryopreserved in liquid nitrogen and later thawed in a 37 °C water bath. A purity of at least 90% was achieved for sorted or isolated CD4+, CD8+ and CD8+ TEMRA cells.

As regards this clonotype: Which antigen it targets is not known. One base away there is no much larger clone; base qualities are not given.

What the work shows at the level of the full study, not this receptor alone: The TCR sequencing and HLA analysis was acknowledged to have included a relatively small number of individuals.

RNA was extracted with the RNeasy kit and roughly 0.45 to 1 ug was reverse transcribed using random hexamers. TCR beta CDR3 regions were amplified with the immunoSEQ multiplex PCR assay covering 54 Vbeta and 13 Jbeta segments. Bias from PCR amplification was corrected by using a synthetic template baseline for primer optimization and for computational correction. The original pipeline was this. Reads were assigned to V, D and J genes according to IMGT and analyzed in immunoSEQ Analyzer, with only productive sequences retained. Clonality was computed as one minus Shannon entropy normalized by log2 of the number of productive unique sequences. For each patient and control, public and private clones were evaluated within the 100 most prevalent clones. Clones were defined as Susac-specific when absent from the healthy and MS cohorts, from about 1,100 published viral clones and from other ImmuneACCESS disease sequences. Clones were called with MiXCR by TCRdb after fastp trimmed the public reads at Q25, and only in-frame beta chains were retained. Each entry merges the rows of one CDR3 protein and shows their most common DNA and genes. These V and J calls rely on TCRdb rather than the paper's analysis. The sample profile shows approximately 190,000 distinct CDR3 sequences; roughly 92% of them were found once. The ten biggest clones cover 0.1% of the sample.

In this chain, TRBV29-1 is recombined with TRBJ1-6; the D gene lacks a confident call. The source of this sequence is a human donor in good health. The specimen sequenced was CD4+ T cells from PBMCs. CDR3 region: CSATTSGPNSPLHF. The DNA sequence is given as TGCAGCGCTACGACAAGTGGCCCCAATTCACCCCTCCACTTT. When the CDR3 is completed using the reference TRBV29-1 and TRBJ1-6 genes on either side, the full variable domain is SAVISQKPSRDICQRGTSLTIQCQVDSQVTMMFWYRQQPGQSLTLIATANQGSEATYESGFVIDKFPISRPNLTFSTLTVSNMSPEDSSIYLCSATTSGPNSPLHFGNGTRLTVT.